This is a list of T cell receptor beta chains from one sample in a study of T cell responses to AZD1222 COVID-19 vaccine. Libraries were prepared by immunoSEQ multiplex PCR; TCRdb keeps only in-frame clonotypes and omits some of them. The table includes 150,000 or so clones, about nine tenths detected once. Source: peripheral blood, taken 28 days after the second AZD1222 dose. Every receptor here comes from an adult who received the AZD1222 COVID-19 vaccine. CDR3s include the opening cysteine and the closing phenylalanine or tryptophan. A D gene is named only where the DNA matches it firmly. Some rows have no size entry. The others give once, few or many, or a class for an expanded clone.

TGTGCCAGCAGTTACTCGGTGGCAGGTGAAGCTTTCTTT	CASSYSVAGEAFF	TRBV6-5	NA	TRBJ1-1	NA
TGTGCCATCAGTGGGACTAGCGGGGATCGGTATACGCAGTATTTT	CAISGTSGDRYTQYF	TRBV10-3	NA	TRBJ2-3	TRBD2
TGTGCCACCAGCCAGAACAGGGGTTTGGCTGAAGCTTTCTTT	CATSQNRGLAEAFF	TRBV15	NA	TRBJ1-1	TRBD1
TGTGCCAGCAGCCAAGAGCCGGGACAGGGAGGTGAAAAACTGTTTTTT	CASSQEPGQGGEKLFF	TRBV4-2	once	TRBJ1-4	TRBD1
TGTGCCAGCAGCCAAGGAACTAGCGTGATTGAGACCCAGTACTTC	CASSQGTSVIETQYF	TRBV3-1/TRBV3-2	NA	TRBJ2-5	TRBD2
TGTGCCAGCAGCCCCGGGACAGGAGGAAACACCATATATTTT	CASSPGTGGNTIYF	TRBV7-9	NA	TRBJ1-3	TRBD1
TGTGCCAGCAGTGAAGGGGTTTATTCACCCCTCCACTTT	CASSEGVYSPLHF	TRBV2	NA	TRBJ1-6	NA
TGTGCCACCAGTGATCCGTCGGGGAGCGGGAGGCACAATGAGCAGTTCTTC	CATSDPSGSGRHNEQFF	TRBV24-1	NA	TRBJ2-1	TRBD2
TGTGCCAGCAGCTCCGGGGGACTAGCGTTTTCCTACAATGAGCAGTTCTTC	CASSSGGLAFSYNEQFF	TRBV11-3	NA	TRBJ2-1	TRBD2
TGTGCCCCCCAATCTCGGCAGTTCTTC	CAPQSRQFF	TRBV24-1	NA	TRBJ2-1	NA
TGCGCCAGCAGCTTGGATGTCGATTCCTACGAGCAGTACTTC	CASSLDVDSYEQYF	TRBV5-1	NA	TRBJ2-7	NA
TGTGCCAGCAGCTCAAAGACGAGCTCCTACAATGAGCAGTTCTTC	CASSSKTSSYNEQFF	TRBV7-3	NA	TRBJ2-1	NA
TGCGCCAGCAGCTTGGTTGCGAGCACTGAAGCTTTCTTT	CASSLVASTEAFF	TRBV5-1	NA	TRBJ1-1	NA
TGTGCCAGCAGAGAGACAGGGGGAAATTCACCCCTCCACTTT	CASRETGGNSPLHF	TRBV6-5	NA	TRBJ1-6	TRBD1
TGTGCCAGCAGCTTGGTCCAGCGGGAGCATATGGCTCGCAATGAGCAGTTCTTC	CASSLVQREHMARNEQFF	TRBV7-2	NA	TRBJ2-1	TRBD2
TGTGCCATCAGTGAGTCACGCAACACCGGGGAGCTGTTTTTT	CAISESRNTGELFF	TRBV10-3	NA	TRBJ2-2	NA
TGTGCCAGCAGCTTTCGTAGCGGGAGAATAGGCGGGGAGCTGTTTTTT	CASSFRSGRIGGELFF	TRBV5-4	NA	TRBJ2-2	TRBD2
TGTGCCACCAGTGACCCCCGGACTAGTGGGCTCCAGTTCTTC	CATSDPRTSGLQFF	TRBV24-1	NA	TRBJ2-1	TRBD2
TGTGCCAGCAGCCAAGGTGGGACCTATGGCTACACCTTC	CASSQGGTYGYTF	TRBV3-1/TRBV3-2	NA	TRBJ1-2	NA
TGTGCCAGCAGCCAGGAGGGTTTTTACTATGGCTACACCTTC	CASSQEGFYYGYTF	TRBV3-1/TRBV3-2	NA	TRBJ1-2	NA
TGTGCCAGCAGCCTAGACTGGTTGGGGCGGCAAGAGACCCAGTACTTC	CASSLDWLGRQETQYF	TRBV14	NA	TRBJ2-5	NA
TGTGCCAGCAGCCAATATAGCGGAAGCTACGAGCAGTACTTC	CASSQYSGSYEQYF	TRBV7-7	NA	TRBJ2-7	NA
TGTGCCAGCAGCCACGGGGCAATGGGCTACACCTTC	CASSHGAMGYTF	TRBV3-1/TRBV3-2	NA	TRBJ1-2	NA
TGTGCCAGCAGCCGGGGGTGGACTGAAGCTTTCTTT	CASSRGWTEAFF	TRBV5-6	once	TRBJ1-1	NA
TGTGCCAGCAGCCCCATGCAGGCTAATGAAAAACTGTTTTTT	CASSPMQANEKLFF	TRBV5-5	NA	TRBJ1-4	NA
TGTGCCAGCAGCGTAGAGGGGACAGATACGCAGTATTTT	CASSVEGTDTQYF	TRBV9	NA	TRBJ2-3	NA
TGTGCCAGCAGCTTGGGGCATCTGGACACTGAAGCTTTCTTT	CASSLGHLDTEAFF	TRBV7-9	NA	TRBJ1-1	NA
TGTGCCAGCAGCTTAGGAGGGACGGGCAATCAGCCCCAGCATTTT	CASSLGGTGNQPQHF	TRBV7-9	few	TRBJ1-5	NA
TGTGCCAGCAGCGCCTCCGAACGGACAGATACGCAGTATTTT	CASSASERTDTQYF	TRBV7-9	NA	TRBJ2-3	NA
TGCGCCAGCAGCTTGACCTTAGGGACAGGGTACAACGAGCAGTACTTC	CASSLTLGTGYNEQYF	TRBV5-1	NA	TRBJ2-7	TRBD1
TGTGCCAGCAGCCCCCGCCCCCCAGATACGCAGTATTTT	CASSPRPPDTQYF	TRBV27	NA	TRBJ2-3	NA
TGTGCCAGTAGTCCCATGAAGGGCCCTTCTGCCGAAGCTTTCTTT	CASSPMKGPSAEAFF	TRBV19	NA	TRBJ1-1	NA
TGTGCCAGCAGCCCGGACAGGGCCGAGACCCAGTACTTC	CASSPDRAETQYF	TRBV5-4	NA	TRBJ2-5	TRBD1
TGTGCCAGCAGCAAAGGGGACAGGGTTTATGGAAACACCATATATTTT	CASSKGDRVYGNTIYF	TRBV21-1	NA	TRBJ1-3	NA
TGTGCCAGCAGTTGGCGGGAGCTGTTTTTT	CASSWRELFF	TRBV2	few	TRBJ2-2	NA
TGTGCCAGCAGCCGCCCCATAAGGACAGGGATGTACGAGCAGTACTTC	CASSRPIRTGMYEQYF	TRBV3-1/TRBV3-2	NA	TRBJ2-7	TRBD1
TGTGCCAGCAGGTACGATAACAGGGGGAGGACTGAAGCTTTCTTT	CASRYDNRGRTEAFF	TRBV6-5	once	TRBJ1-1	TRBD1
TGTGCCAGCAGTTACTACAGGGGGGAGCAGTACTTC	CASSYYRGEQYF	TRBV28	NA	TRBJ2-7	TRBD1
TGTGCCAGCAGCCGCGAGGGGGGGGCGAACACTGAAGCTTTCTTT	CASSREGGANTEAFF	TRBV6-5	NA	TRBJ1-1	NA
TGTGCCACCAGCAGACTTGGACAGGGGAAATGGCGGGTGACTAGCACAGATACGCAGTATTTT	CATSRLGQGKWRVTSTDTQYF	TRBV15	NA	TRBJ2-3	TRBD1
TGTGCCAGCAGCCAAGTCAGCGTTGCTGCGTACAATGAGCAGTTCTTC	CASSQVSVAAYNEQFF	TRBV3-1/TRBV3-2	few	TRBJ2-1	NA
TGTGCCAGTAGTATTCAGGGGGCGAGGTATGGCTACACCTTC	CASSIQGARYGYTF	TRBV19	NA	TRBJ1-2	TRBD1
TGTGCCAGCAGCTTAGCGACGTTCTCTGGAAACACCATATATTTT	CASSLATFSGNTIYF	TRBV7-2	NA	TRBJ1-3	NA
TGTGCCAGCAGTGTGGGGATGAACACTGAAGCTTTCTTT	CASSVGMNTEAFF	TRBV25-1	NA	TRBJ1-1	NA
TGTGCCAGCAGTGGGGGACAGGGGCACTACGAGCAGTACTTC	CASSGGQGHYEQYF	TRBV28	NA	TRBJ2-7	TRBD1
TGTGCCAGCAGTGAACTAGCGGGGGTATACGAGCAGTACTTC	CASSELAGVYEQYF	TRBV2	once	TRBJ2-7	TRBD2
TGTGCCAGCAGCTTGGAGAGTGGATACGAGCAGTACTTC	CASSLESGYEQYF	TRBV5-4	NA	TRBJ2-7	NA
TGTGCCAGCAGTGATCGTATGAGGGGCGGATCACCCCTCCACTTT	CASSDRMRGGSPLHF	TRBV2	NA	TRBJ1-6	NA
TGTGCCAGTAGTATAGTAGGGACAAGAGGGGCCCTCTATGGCTACACCTTC	CASSIVGTRGALYGYTF	TRBV19	NA	TRBJ1-2	NA
TGTGCCAGCAGCCAAGATATCGACCTAGCGGGAGTGTTCGGCGAGCAGTACTTC	CASSQDIDLAGVFGEQYF	TRBV3-1/TRBV3-2	NA	TRBJ2-7	TRBD2
TGTGCTAGTGGTTTGTCTACCGGGACTAGTGTTACGCAGTATTTT	CASGLSTGTSVTQYF	TRBV12-5	NA	TRBJ2-3	TRBD2
TGTGCCAGCAGCTTGAATTCTGGGGGCGCCAGGGAAAAACTGTTTTTT	CASSLNSGGAREKLFF	TRBV5-5	NA	TRBJ1-4	NA
TGTGCCAGCAGTGACGCAGGGGCTACCTACAATGAGCAGTTCTTC	CASSDAGATYNEQFF	TRBV6-1	NA	TRBJ2-1	NA